This TCR beta chain was retrieved from a study of cytomegalovirus exposure and HLA in healthy donors. With 2 bases clipped from V and 3 bases from J, the junction kept 5 bases outside the gene matches. The V gene's germline CDR1 is SNHLY and CDR2 FYNNEI. The CDR3 has 15 residues. It was with 60 Vbeta and 13 Jbeta primers that the PCR ran. Profiled with immunoSEQ multiplex PCR; TCRdb holds only in-frame clones, not every one. Among roughly 180,000 clones, approximately 84% were seen once, and the ten largest hold around 4.9%. Sequences were obtained from PBMCs. This chain joins TRBV2 and TRBJ2-5; TRBD2 aligns across 8 bases. The sequence came from a girl aged 5-17 years in good health and CMV-seropositive. CDR3 protein: CASSERFSGEETQYF. CDR3 nucleotides: TGTGCCAGCAGTGAACGTTTTAGCGGGGAAGAGACCCAGTACTTC.